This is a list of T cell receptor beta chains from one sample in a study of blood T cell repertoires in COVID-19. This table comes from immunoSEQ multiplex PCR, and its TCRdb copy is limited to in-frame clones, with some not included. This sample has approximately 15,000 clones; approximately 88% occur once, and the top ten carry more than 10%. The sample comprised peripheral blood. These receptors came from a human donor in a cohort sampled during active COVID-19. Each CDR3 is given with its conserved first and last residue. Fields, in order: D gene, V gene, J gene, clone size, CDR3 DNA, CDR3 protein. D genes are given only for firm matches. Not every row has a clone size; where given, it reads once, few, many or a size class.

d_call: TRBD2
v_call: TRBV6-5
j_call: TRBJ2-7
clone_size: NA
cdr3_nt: TGTGCCAGCAGTTACGGCGGGGGAGCCCCCTACGAGCAGTACTTC
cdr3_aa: CASSYGGGAPYEQYF

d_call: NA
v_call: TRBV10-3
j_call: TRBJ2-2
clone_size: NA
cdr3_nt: TGTGCCATCACGGCGGGCGACACCGGGGAGCTGTTTTTT
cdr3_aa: CAITAGDTGELFF

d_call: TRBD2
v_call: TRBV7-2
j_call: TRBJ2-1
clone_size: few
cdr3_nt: TGTGCCAGCGGCAGGCGGGGGTACAATGAGCAGTTCTTC
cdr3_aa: CASGRRGYNEQFF

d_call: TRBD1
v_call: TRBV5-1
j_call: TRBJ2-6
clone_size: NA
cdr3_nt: TGCGCCAGCAGCATGACAGGGACCAACTCTGGGGCCAACGTCCTGACTTTC
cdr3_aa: CASSMTGTNSGANVLTF

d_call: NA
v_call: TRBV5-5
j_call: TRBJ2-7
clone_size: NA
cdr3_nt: TGTGCCAGCAGCGTTAGATTCCACGAGCAGTACTTC
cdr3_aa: CASSVRFHEQYF

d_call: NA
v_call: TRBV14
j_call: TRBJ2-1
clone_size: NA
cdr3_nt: TGTGCCAGCAGCCAAGACGGGGACAATGAGCAGTTCTTC
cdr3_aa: CASSQDGDNEQFF

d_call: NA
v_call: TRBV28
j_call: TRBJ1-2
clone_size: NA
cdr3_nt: TGTGCCAGCAGCCCCTCGGTGATCCTGGGCTACACCTTC
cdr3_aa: CASSPSVILGYTF

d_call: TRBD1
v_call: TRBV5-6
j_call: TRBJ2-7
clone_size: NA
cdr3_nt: TGTGCCAGCAGCCGGACAGGGCGCGACGAGCAGTACTTC
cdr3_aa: CASSRTGRDEQYF

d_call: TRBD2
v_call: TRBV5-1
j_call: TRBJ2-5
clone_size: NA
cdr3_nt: TGCGCCAGCAGCCCTGCTTTCTCTACTAGCGGGGGGCATGAGACCCAGTACTTC
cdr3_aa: CASSPAFSTSGGHETQYF

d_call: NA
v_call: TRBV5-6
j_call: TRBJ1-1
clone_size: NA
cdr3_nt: TGTGCCAGCAGCTTGGAATTCAGGGCTGCGAACACTGAAGCTTTCTTT
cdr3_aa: CASSLEFRAANTEAFF

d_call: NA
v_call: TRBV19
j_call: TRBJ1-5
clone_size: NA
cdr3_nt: TGTGCCAGTAGCCCTACGGGGGGGGAGGGACGGCATTTT
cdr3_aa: CASSPTGGEGRHF

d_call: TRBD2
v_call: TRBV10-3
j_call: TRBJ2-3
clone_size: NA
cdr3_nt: TGTGCCATCAGTGAGTCCCTAGCGGCTAGCACAGATACGCAGTATTTT
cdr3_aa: CAISESLAASTDTQYF

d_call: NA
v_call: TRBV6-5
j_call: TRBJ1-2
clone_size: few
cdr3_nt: TGTGCCAGCAGTCTCGACAGCAACTATGGCTACACCTTC
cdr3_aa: CASSLDSNYGYTF

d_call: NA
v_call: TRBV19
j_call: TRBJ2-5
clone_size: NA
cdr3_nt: TGTGCCAGTAGCGAGAGGACGGGGGTCCAGTACTTC
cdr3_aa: CASSERTGVQYF

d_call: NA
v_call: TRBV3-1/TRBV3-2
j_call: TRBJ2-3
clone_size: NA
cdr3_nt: TGTGCCAGCAGCCCCCTCCCGGGGCGGGGAGGCACAGATACGCAGTATTTT
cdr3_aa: CASSPLPGRGGTDTQYF

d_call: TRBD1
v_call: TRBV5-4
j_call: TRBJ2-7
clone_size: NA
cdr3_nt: TGTGCCAGCAGCTTGATTGGACAGGACTCCTACGAGCAGTACTTC
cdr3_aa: CASSLIGQDSYEQYF

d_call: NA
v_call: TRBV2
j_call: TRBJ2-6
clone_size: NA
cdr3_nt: TGTGCCGGGTTAGGAGGTGGGCCTGGGGCCAACGTCCTGACTTTC
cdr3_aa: CAGLGGGPGANVLTF

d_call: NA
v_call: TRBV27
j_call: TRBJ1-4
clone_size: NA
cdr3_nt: TGTGCCAGCAGTTTATTGGCAGCAACTAATGAAAAACTGTTTTTT
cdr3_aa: CASSLLAATNEKLFF